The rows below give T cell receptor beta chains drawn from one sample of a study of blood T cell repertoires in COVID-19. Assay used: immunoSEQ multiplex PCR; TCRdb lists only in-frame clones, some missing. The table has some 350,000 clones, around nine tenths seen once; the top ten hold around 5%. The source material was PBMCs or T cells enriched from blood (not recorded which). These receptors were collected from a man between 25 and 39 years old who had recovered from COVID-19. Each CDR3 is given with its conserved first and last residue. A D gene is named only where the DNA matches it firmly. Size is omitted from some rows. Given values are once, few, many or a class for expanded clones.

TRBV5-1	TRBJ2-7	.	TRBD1	CASSFLTTGVGSYEQYF	TGCGCCAGCAGCTTCTTAACGACAGGGGTTGGCTCCTACGAGCAGTACTTC
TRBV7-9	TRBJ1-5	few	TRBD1	CASSSQGDQPQHF	TGTGCCAGCAGTTCACAGGGGGATCAGCCCCAGCATTTT
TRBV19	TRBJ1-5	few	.	CASSPYGVGQPQHF	TGTGCCAGTAGCCCGTACGGGGTAGGTCAGCCCCAGCATTTT
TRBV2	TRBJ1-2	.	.	CASDSPRDRGLGYTF	TGTGCCAGCGATTCACCCCGGGATCGAGGGCTGGGCTACACCTTC
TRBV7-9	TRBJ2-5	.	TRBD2	CASSSDFLAGEETQYF	TGTGCCAGCAGCTCTGACTTTCTAGCGGGGGAAGAGACCCAGTACTTC
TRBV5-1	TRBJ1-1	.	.	CASSLHRVQNTEAFF	TGCGCCAGCAGCTTGCACAGGGTGCAGAACACTGAAGCTTTCTTT
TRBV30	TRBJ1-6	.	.	CAWSGTTNSPLHF	TGTGCCTGGTCCGGGACTACCAATTCACCCCTCCACTTT
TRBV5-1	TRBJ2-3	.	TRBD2	CASSLGGTSGYTDTQYF	TGCGCCAGCAGCTTGGGGGGGACTAGCGGGTACACAGATACGCAGTATTTT
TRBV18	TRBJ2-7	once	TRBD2	CASSPTTSGSYEQYF	TGTGCCAGCTCACCAACGACTAGCGGCTCCTACGAGCAGTACTTC
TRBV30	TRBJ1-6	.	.	CAWRRQWDSPLHF	TGTGCCTGGAGGAGGCAGTGGGATTCACCCCTCCACTTT
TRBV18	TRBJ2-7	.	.	CASSPGAREQYF	TGTGCCAGCTCACCAGGGGCGAGGGAGCAGTACTTC
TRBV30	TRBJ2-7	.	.	CAWKMNTKGYEQYF	TGTGCCTGGAAGATGAATACAAAGGGGTACGAGCAGTACTTC
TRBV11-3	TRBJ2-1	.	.	CASSLRGASYNEQFF	TGTGCCAGCAGCCTCCGGGGGGCCTCGTACAATGAGCAGTTCTTC
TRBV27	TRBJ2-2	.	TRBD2	CASSDSGGAPTGELFF	TGTGCCAGCAGTGATAGCGGGGGGGCCCCCACCGGGGAGCTGTTTTTT
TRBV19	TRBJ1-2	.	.	CASSRTANSYGYTF	TGTGCCAGTTCCCGGACAGCAAATTCATATGGCTACACCTTC
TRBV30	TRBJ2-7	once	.	CAWAPGSYEQYF	TGTGCCTGGGCCCCAGGAAGCTACGAGCAGTACTTC
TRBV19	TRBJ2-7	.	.	CASSIAPRYEQYF	TGTGCCAGTAGTATAGCCCCGAGATACGAGCAGTACTTC
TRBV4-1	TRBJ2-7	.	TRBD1	CASSRRTGGTYEQYF	TGCGCCAGCAGCCGCCGGACAGGGGGGACCTACGAGCAGTACTTC
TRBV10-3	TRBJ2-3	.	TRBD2	CAISEIQRGPNTDTQYF	TGTGCCATCAGTGAGATTCAGCGGGGGCCGAACACAGATACGCAGTATTTT
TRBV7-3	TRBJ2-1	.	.	CASSLARDNEQFF	TGTGCCAGCAGCTTAGCGAGGGACAATGAGCAGTTCTTC
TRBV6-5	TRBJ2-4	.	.	CASSSGAKNIQYF	TGTGCCAGCAGTTCAGGAGCCAAAAACATTCAGTACTTC
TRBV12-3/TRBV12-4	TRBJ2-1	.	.	CASGGRSPNEQFF	TGTGCCAGCGGAGGACGGAGCCCAAATGAGCAGTTCTTC
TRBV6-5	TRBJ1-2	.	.	CASSMTQGYGYTF	TGTGCCAGCAGCATGACTCAGGGGTATGGCTACACCTTC
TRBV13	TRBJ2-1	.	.	CASSPIYNEQFF	TGTGCCAGCAGCCCTATTTACAATGAGCAGTTCTTC
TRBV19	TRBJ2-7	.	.	CASSIGEVSYEQYF	TGTGCCAGTAGTATTGGTGAGGTTTCCTACGAGCAGTACTTC
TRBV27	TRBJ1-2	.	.	CASSTGNYGYTF	TGTGCCAGCAGTACAGGGAACTATGGCTACACCTTC
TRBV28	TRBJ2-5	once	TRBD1	CASSITGVWGETQYF	TGTGCCAGCAGTATCACAGGGGTTTGGGGAGAGACCCAGTACTTC
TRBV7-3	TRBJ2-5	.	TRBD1	CASSFGTEETQYF	TGTGCCAGCAGCTTCGGGACAGAAGAGACCCAGTACTTC
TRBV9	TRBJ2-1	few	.	CASSVAPGGGDNEQFF	TGTGCCAGCAGCGTAGCCCCGGGGGGCGGCGACAATGAGCAGTTCTTC
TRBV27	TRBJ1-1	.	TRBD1	CASSLNRGLNTEAFF	TGTGCCAGCAGCCTCAACAGGGGACTGAACACTGAAGCTTTCTTT
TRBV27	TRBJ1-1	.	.	CASSWYTNTEAFF	TGTGCCAGCAGTTGGTACACGAACACTGAAGCTTTCTTT
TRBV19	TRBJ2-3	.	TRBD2	CASSILAGGSTDTQYF	TGTGCCAGTAGTATCCTAGCGGGGGGGAGCACAGATACGCAGTATTTT
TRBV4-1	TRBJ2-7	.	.	CASSQAPGTREQYF	TGCGCCAGCAGCCAGGCACCGGGTACTCGCGAGCAGTACTTC
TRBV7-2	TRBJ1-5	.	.	CASSHRQTTRNQPQHF	TGTGCCAGCAGCCACCGCCAGACAACACGCAATCAGCCCCAGCATTTT
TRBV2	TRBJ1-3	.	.	CASSEDGFGNTIYF	TGTGCCAGCAGTGAAGACGGGTTTGGAAACACCATATATTTT
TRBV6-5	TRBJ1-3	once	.	CASSYSDSRGNTIYF	TGTGCCAGCAGTTACAGCGATTCGCGAGGAAACACCATATATTTT
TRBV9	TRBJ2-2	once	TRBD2	CASSVASGGGELFF	TGTGCCAGCAGCGTAGCTAGCGGGGGCGGGGAGCTGTTTTTT
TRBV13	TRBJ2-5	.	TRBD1	CASSRPKGTAQETQYF	TGTGCCAGCAGCCGACCTAAGGGGACAGCACAAGAGACCCAGTACTTC
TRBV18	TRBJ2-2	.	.	CASSAQDIPTGELFF	TGTGCCAGCTCGGCCCAGGACATCCCCACCGGGGAGCTGTTTTTT
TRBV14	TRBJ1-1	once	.	CASSQDPGIITEAFF	TGTGCCAGCAGCCAAGACCCAGGGATCATCACTGAAGCTTTCTTT
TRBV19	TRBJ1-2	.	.	CASSIRIGANYGYTF	TGTGCCAGTAGTATTCGGATCGGGGCTAACTATGGCTACACCTTC
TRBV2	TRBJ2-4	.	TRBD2	CASSETSGGSGAKNIQYF	TGTGCCAGCAGTGAAACTAGCGGGGGGTCGGGAGCCAAAAACATTCAGTACTTC
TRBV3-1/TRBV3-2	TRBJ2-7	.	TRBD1	CASSARDRGRGEQYF	TGTGCCAGCAGCGCACGGGACAGGGGGCGCGGCGAGCAGTACTTC
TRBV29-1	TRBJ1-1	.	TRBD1	CSVRTDREFEAFF	TGCAGCGTTAGAACGGACAGGGAATTTGAAGCTTTCTTT
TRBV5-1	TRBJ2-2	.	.	CASSDSLNTGELFF	TGCGCCAGCAGCGACAGCCTGAACACCGGGGAGCTGTTTTTT
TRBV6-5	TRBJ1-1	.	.	CASSPSVGNTEAFF	TGTGCCAGCAGTCCCTCGGTCGGGAACACTGAAGCTTTCTTT
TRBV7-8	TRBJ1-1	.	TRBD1	CASSATGLTGEAFF	TGTGCCAGCAGCGCGACAGGGCTGACTGGTGAAGCTTTCTTT
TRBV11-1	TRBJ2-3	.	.	CASSPGEGTTDTQYF	TGTGCCAGCAGTCCAGGGGAGGGGACCACAGATACGCAGTATTTT
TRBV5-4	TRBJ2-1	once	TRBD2	CASSLGASGAPYNEQFF	TGTGCCAGCAGCTTGGGGGCTAGCGGGGCCCCCTACAATGAGCAGTTCTTC
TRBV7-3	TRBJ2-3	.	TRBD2	CASSSLAGGPTDTQYF	TGTGCCAGCAGCTCCTTAGCGGGGGGGCCAACAGATACGCAGTATTTT
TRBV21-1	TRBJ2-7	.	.	CASSKGTGYHYEQYF	TGTGCCAGCAGCAAAGGGACAGGGTACCACTACGAGCAGTACTTC
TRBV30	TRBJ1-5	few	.	CAWSVNGAGPQHF	TGTGCCTGGAGTGTAAACGGTGCGGGACCCCAGCATTTT
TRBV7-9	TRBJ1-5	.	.	CASSPDRDNQPQHF	TGTGCCAGCAGTCCTGACAGAGACAATCAGCCCCAGCATTTT
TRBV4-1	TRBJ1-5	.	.	CASSQGQLSNQPQHF	TGCGCCAGCAGCCAAGGACAGCTTAGCAATCAGCCCCAGCATTTT
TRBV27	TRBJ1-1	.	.	CASRPNQRGTEAFF	TGTGCCAGCAGACCTAACCAAAGGGGCACTGAAGCTTTCTTT
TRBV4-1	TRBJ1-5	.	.	CASSQGHPSNQPQHF	TGCGCCAGCAGCCAGGGACATCCTAGCAATCAGCCCCAGCATTTT
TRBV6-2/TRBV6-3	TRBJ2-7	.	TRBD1	CASSSAGTGNSYEQYF	TGTGCCAGCAGTTCTGCCGGGACAGGGAACTCCTACGAGCAGTACTTC
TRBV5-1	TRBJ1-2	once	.	CASSQGPEGGYTF	TGCGCCAGCAGCCAGGGGCCAGAAGGTGGCTACACCTTC
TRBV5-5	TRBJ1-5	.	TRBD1	CASSLTGDQPQHF	TGTGCCAGCAGCTTGACAGGGGATCAGCCCCAGCATTTT